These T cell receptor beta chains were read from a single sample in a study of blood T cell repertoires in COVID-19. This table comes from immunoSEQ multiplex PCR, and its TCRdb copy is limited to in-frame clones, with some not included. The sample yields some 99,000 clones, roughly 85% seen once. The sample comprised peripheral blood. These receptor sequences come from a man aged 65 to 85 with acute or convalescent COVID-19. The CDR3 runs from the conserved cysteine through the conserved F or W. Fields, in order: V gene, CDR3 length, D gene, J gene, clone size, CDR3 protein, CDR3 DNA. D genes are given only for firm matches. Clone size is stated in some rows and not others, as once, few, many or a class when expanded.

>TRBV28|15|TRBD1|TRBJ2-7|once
CASTPRGTVPYEQYF
TGTGCCAGCACCCCGAGGGGGACAGTCCCTTACGAGCAGTACTTC
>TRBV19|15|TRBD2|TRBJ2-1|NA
CASSPGTSRYNEQFF
TGTGCCAGTAGCCCTGGGACTAGCAGATACAATGAGCAGTTCTTC
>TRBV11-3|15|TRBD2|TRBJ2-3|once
CASSGGGLAGDTQYF
TGTGCCAGCAGCGGAGGGGGACTAGCGGGGGATACGCAGTATTTT
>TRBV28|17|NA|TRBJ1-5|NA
CASSLHFGTGGSQPQHF
TGTGCCAGCAGTTTACATTTTGGGACGGGGGGTAGTCAGCCCCAGCATTTT
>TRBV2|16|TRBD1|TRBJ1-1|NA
CARGDRMPPGGTEAFF
TGTGCCAGGGGGGACAGAATGCCCCCTGGAGGCACTGAAGCTTTCTTT
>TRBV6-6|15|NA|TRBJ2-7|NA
CASSPRTEVSYEQYF
TGTGCCAGCAGTCCGAGGACAGAAGTTTCCTACGAGCAGTACTTC
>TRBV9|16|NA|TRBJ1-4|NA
CASSSSRWGGNEKLFF
TGTGCCAGCAGCTCCTCTAGGTGGGGCGGTAATGAAAAACTGTTTTTT
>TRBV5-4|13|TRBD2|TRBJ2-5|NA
CASSPARGETQYF
TGTGCCAGCAGCCCCGCGCGGGGGGAGACCCAGTACTTC
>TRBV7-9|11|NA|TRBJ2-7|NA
CASSSTREQYF
TGTGCCAGCAGCTCCACGAGGGAGCAGTACTTC
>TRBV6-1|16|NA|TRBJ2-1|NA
CASSEWGVSSYNEQFF
TGTGCCAGCAGTGAATGGGGCGTAAGCTCCTACAATGAGCAGTTCTTC
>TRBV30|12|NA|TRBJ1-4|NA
CAWSKSNEKLFF
TGTGCCTGGAGTAAGAGTAATGAAAAACTGTTTTTT
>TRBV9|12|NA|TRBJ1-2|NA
CASSVASSGYTF
TGTGCCAGCAGCGTAGCCTCGAGTGGCTACACCTTC
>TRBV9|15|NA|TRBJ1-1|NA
CASSVVVGGITEAFF
TGTGCCAGCAGCGTGGTGGTGGGAGGAATCACTGAAGCTTTCTTT
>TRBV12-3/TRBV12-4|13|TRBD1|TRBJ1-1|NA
CASSDRGRAEAFF
TGTGCCAGCAGTGACAGGGGAAGGGCTGAAGCTTTCTTT
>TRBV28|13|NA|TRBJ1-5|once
CASSRGTPQPQHF
TGTGCCAGCAGCCGGGGGACTCCCCAGCCCCAGCATTTT
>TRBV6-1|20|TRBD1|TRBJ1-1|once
CASSGRDRGRRMALNTEAFF
TGTGCCAGCAGTGGCCGGGACAGGGGTAGGAGGATGGCTTTGAACACTGAAGCTTTCTTT
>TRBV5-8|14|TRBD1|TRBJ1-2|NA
CASSPRDRGYGYTF
TGTGCCAGCAGCCCCCGGGACAGGGGGTATGGCTACACCTTC
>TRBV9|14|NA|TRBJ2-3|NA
CASSVGSEAQPQYF
TGTGCCAGCAGCGTAGGGTCCGAGGCCCAGCCGCAGTATTTT
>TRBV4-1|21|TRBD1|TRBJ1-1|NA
CASSQVFSVVRGTGVNTEAFF
TGCGCCAGCAGCCAAGTATTTTCGGTTGTTAGGGGGACAGGGGTGAACACTGAAGCTTTCTTT
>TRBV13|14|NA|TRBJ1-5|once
CASSFGGLNQPQHF
TGTGCCAGCAGCTTCGGGGGACTTAATCAGCCCCAGCATTTT
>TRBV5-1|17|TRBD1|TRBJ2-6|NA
CASSLARDRTGANVLTF
TGCGCCAGCAGCTTGGCCCGGGACAGGACTGGGGCCAACGTCCTGACTTTC
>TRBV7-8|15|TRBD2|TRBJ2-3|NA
CASIPRSGGGDTQYF
TGTGCCAGCATCCCGAGGAGCGGGGGAGGTGATACGCAGTATTTT
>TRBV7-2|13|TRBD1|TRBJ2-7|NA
CASSLAGQGMQYF
TGTGCCAGCAGCTTAGCGGGACAGGGGATGCAGTACTTC
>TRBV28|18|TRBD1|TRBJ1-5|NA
CASSLAGQGLLGNQPQHF
TGTGCCAGCAGTTTAGCCGGACAGGGATTGTTAGGGAATCAGCCCCAGCATTTT
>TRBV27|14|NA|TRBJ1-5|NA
CASNSVGTNQPQHF
TGTGCCAGCAACTCTGTTGGGACAAATCAGCCCCAGCATTTT
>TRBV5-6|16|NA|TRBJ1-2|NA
CASTAWFRASNYGYTF
TGTGCCAGCACCGCTTGGTTCAGGGCATCTAACTATGGCTACACCTTC
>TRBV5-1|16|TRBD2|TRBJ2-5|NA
CASRRMSSGDQETQYF
TGCGCCAGCAGGAGGATGTCTAGCGGGGACCAAGAGACCCAGTACTTC
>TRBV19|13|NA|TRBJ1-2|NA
CASSMGRTDGYTF
TGTGCCAGTAGTATGGGGCGGACCGATGGCTACACCTTC
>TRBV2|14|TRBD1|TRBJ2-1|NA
CASRPGTGYNEQFF
TGTGCCAGCAGGCCCGGGACAGGTTACAATGAGCAGTTCTTC